This T cell receptor (beta chain) was recovered during a study of blood T cell repertoires in COVID-19. About the study: Material from acute and convalescent COVID-19 was sourced from the United States, Italy and Spain. T cells, B-cell-depleted T cells, or PBMCs provided the cDNA or gDNA that served as material.

Only one count was recorded for this clone. Source study methods: Reference gene primer amplification yielded estimated nucleated cell counts. Libraries were prepared by immunoSEQ multiplex PCR; TCRdb keeps only in-frame clonotypes and omits some of them. That table gives V, J and clone size, and the DNA gave D and trimming. The data hold hundreds of thousands of clones, with around 87% observed a single time. The TCR originated in a woman aged 45-60 years who had recovered from COVID-19. Sequenced material: peripheral blood.

The CDR3 DNA follows: TGTGCCAGCAGGAACCGACCTCAACAGGGGGAGCAGTACTTC. Its protein product is CASRNRPQQGEQYF. This chain joins TRBV6-6 and TRBJ2-7; the match to TRBD1 covers 7 bases. Germline CDR1 MNHNY, CDR2 SVGAGI (reference sequence). The CDR3 is made up of 14 amino acids. V dropped 6 bases and J dropped 7; count of bases not matched to a gene: 12.